A selection of T cell receptor beta chains follows, all from one sample in a study of shared clonotypes between healthy human individuals. The table came from immunoSEQ multiplex PCR; TCRdb's copy has only in-frame clones and leaves some out. Of under 200,000 clones in the sample, about 93% were seen once. What was sequenced was naive CD4+ T cells sorted from blood. These receptors were taken from a woman aged 25 to 39 in good health. Each CDR3 is given with its conserved first and last residue. The D gene is left open where the match is weak. Size tells how often a clone was seen (once, few, many) or the class of an expanded clone, and some rows leave it out.

D gene	J gene	V gene	clone size	CDR3 DNA	CDR3 protein
-	TRBJ2-5	TRBV9	-	TGTGCCAGCAGCGCCGACCCTCTAGCGACCCAAGAGACCCAGTACTTC	CASSADPLATQETQYF
-	TRBJ2-6	TRBV19	-	TGTGCCAGTCTAGGGGTTTCCGGGGCCAACGTCCTGACTTTC	CASLGVSGANVLTF
-	TRBJ2-7	TRBV7-2	-	TGTGCCAGCAGCTTGCGACACCCTACCCCCTACGAGCAGTACTTC	CASSLRHPTPYEQYF
-	TRBJ2-7	TRBV10-1	-	TGCGCCAGCAGTGCGGGCTACGAGCAGTACTTC	CASSAGYEQYF
-	TRBJ2-7	TRBV2	-	TGTGCCAGCTCAGTCCAGGTCGAGCAGTACTTC	CASSVQVEQYF
-	TRBJ2-7	TRBV4-1	-	TGCGCCAGCAGCCAAGGGCGGCCGAGCTACGAGCAGTACTTC	CASSQGRPSYEQYF
TRBD2	TRBJ2-1	TRBV27	-	TGTGCCAGCAGTACCCTAGCGGGAGCGGATGAGCAGTTCTTC	CASSTLAGADEQFF
-	TRBJ1-2	TRBV11-2	-	TGTGCCAGCAGCCCACCGGAGGGCTATGGCTACACCTTC	CASSPPEGYGYTF
-	TRBJ2-5	TRBV30	-	TGTGCCTGGAGTGTATACGGTAGCGGCGCCGTGGAGACCCAGTACTTC	CAWSVYGSGAVETQYF
-	TRBJ1-3	TRBV7-9	-	TGTGCCAGCAGCCCCCGCGGACAGAGCTCTGGAAACACCATATATTTT	CASSPRGQSSGNTIYF
-	TRBJ2-5	TRBV7-2	-	TGTGCCAGCAGCTTTGTTGAGACCCAGTACTTC	CASSFVETQYF
-	TRBJ2-7	TRBV11-2	-	TGTGCCAGCAGCTTAGAAGAAGGTGAGCAGTACTTC	CASSLEEGEQYF
-	TRBJ2-2	TRBV28	-	TGTGCCAGCAGTTCAACAGGTACCCAGAACACCGGGGAGCTGTTTTTT	CASSSTGTQNTGELFF
-	TRBJ2-5	TRBV7-9	few	TGTGCCAGCAGCTTATTCGTCCAAGAGACCCAGTACTTC	CASSLFVQETQYF
-	TRBJ2-7	TRBV29-1	once	TGCAGCGTCCCCGGGACCGCGCCCTACGAGCAGTACTTC	CSVPGTAPYEQYF
-	TRBJ2-2	TRBV2	-	TGTGCCAGCAGTTACACTTCATTCCTGACCGAAGCCGGCACCGGGGAGCTGTTTTTT	CASSYTSFLTEAGTGELFF
-	TRBJ2-7	TRBV11-3	-	TGTGCCAGCAGCTTAGTAGTGAGAGGCGGCGAGCAGTACTTC	CASSLVVRGGEQYF
-	TRBJ2-7	TRBV18	-	TGTGCCAGCTCACCGGAATACGAGCAGTACTTC	CASSPEYEQYF
TRBD2	TRBJ2-7	TRBV7-6	-	TGTGCCAGCAGCCCGCAGACTAGCGGAACAAGTAGCTCCTACGAGCAGTACTTC	CASSPQTSGTSSSYEQYF
TRBD2	TRBJ2-7	TRBV18	-	TGTGCCAGCTCACCACCGGGGCTAGCGGGATTGTACGAGCAGTACTTC	CASSPPGLAGLYEQYF
TRBD1	TRBJ2-7	TRBV6-1	-	TGTGCCAGCTCGTGGTATGGACAGGGGGTCGACGAGCAGTACTTC	CASSWYGQGVDEQYF
TRBD1	TRBJ2-7	TRBV28	-	TGTGCCAGCAGTATCCAGACAGGGATCTACGAGCAGTACTTC	CASSIQTGIYEQYF
TRBD2	TRBJ2-7	TRBV28	-	TGTGCCAGCAGTTCCTTACTAGCGGGGCCTTACCACTACGAGCAGTACTTC	CASSSLLAGPYHYEQYF
TRBD1	TRBJ2-5	TRBV5-1	-	TGCGCCAGCAGACCCCAGGGGGCAGGGGAGACCCAGTACTTC	CASRPQGAGETQYF
-	TRBJ1-2	TRBV10-3	-	TGTGCCATCAGGGGACCGATTAACTATGGCTACACCTTC	CAIRGPINYGYTF
-	TRBJ1-1	TRBV10-3	-	TGTGCCATCAGTAGACAAATGACACACCAGGTGAACACTGAAGCTTTCTTT	CAISRQMTHQVNTEAFF
-	TRBJ1-1	TRBV6-6	-	TGTGCCAGCGTATCGGGGCAGGGTGGCACTGAAGCTTTCTTT	CASVSGQGGTEAFF
-	TRBJ1-5	TRBV27	-	TGTGCCAGCAGCTTGGAGGGGCCCAATAGCAATCAGCCCCAGCATTTT	CASSLEGPNSNQPQHF
-	TRBJ2-1	TRBV11-1	-	TGTGCCAGCAGCATTACACGGGGGACTGAGCAGTTCTTC	CASSITRGTEQFF
TRBD2	TRBJ2-5	TRBV9	-	TGTGCCAGCAGCGTCGGACTAGCGGGAGGGCTGAACCAAGAGACCCAGTACTTC	CASSVGLAGGLNQETQYF
TRBD2	TRBJ2-7	TRBV14	once	TGTGCCAGCAGCCAAGATCGTAGGGGACTAGCGTACTACGAGCAGTACTTC	CASSQDRRGLAYYEQYF
TRBD2	TRBJ2-7	TRBV28	-	TGTGCCAGCAGGGCGACTAGCGGAACCTACGAGCAGTACTTC	CASRATSGTYEQYF
-	TRBJ2-1	TRBV18	-	TGTGCCAGCTCACCACCTACTTCTCTCGCCCAGGGGTCGTATGAGCAGTTCTTC	CASSPPTSLAQGSYEQFF
TRBD1	TRBJ1-1	TRBV18	-	TGTGCCAGCTCACCCTTCCCGGGACAGGGTTTGAACACTGAAGCTTTCTTT	CASSPFPGQGLNTEAFF
-	TRBJ2-1	TRBV4-2	once	TGTGCCAGCAGCCAAGTGGCGGCAACGACCTACAATGAGCAGTTCTTC	CASSQVAATTYNEQFF
TRBD1	TRBJ1-1	TRBV7-3	once	TGTGCCAGCACCCACTATAGACCCGGGACAGGGAAACGTACTGAAGCTTTCTTT	CASTHYRPGTGKRTEAFF
-	TRBJ1-1	TRBV9	once	TGTGCCAGCAGCGTAGGAGGGGCTGCAGATTGGGTGACTGAAGCTTTCTTT	CASSVGGAADWVTEAFF
TRBD1	TRBJ2-7	TRBV13	-	TGTGCCAGCAGCCTCATCGGGACAGGGCAATACGAGCAGTACTTC	CASSLIGTGQYEQYF
-	TRBJ1-1	TRBV11-2	-	TGTGCCAGCAGCTTCTCGGTCCAGCTCATGAACACTGAAGCTTTCTTT	CASSFSVQLMNTEAFF
-	TRBJ2-7	TRBV2	once	TGTGCCAGCCGCCTTGCAGTAGCTTCCTCCTACGAGCAGTACTTC	CASRLAVASSYEQYF
-	TRBJ2-4	TRBV20-1	-	TGCAGTGCTAGGAAGGAGAGCATTCAGTACTTC	CSARKESIQYF
-	TRBJ1-6	TRBV29-1	-	TGCAGCGTTCGCAGGGATCGGAATTCACCCCTCCACTTT	CSVRRDRNSPLHF
-	TRBJ1-2	TRBV21-1	-	TGTGCCAGCAGCAAAGGGTATGGGCCTAGGGCTTATGGCTACACCTTC	CASSKGYGPRAYGYTF
TRBD2	TRBJ2-7	TRBV6-5	-	TGTGCCAGCAGTTACTCCCCTAGCGGGGACTCCTACGAGCAGTACTTC	CASSYSPSGDSYEQYF
-	TRBJ1-5	TRBV30	-	TGTGCCTGGAGTTTGGGGGGGCTGAAGCCCCAGCATTTT	CAWSLGGLKPQHF
-	TRBJ1-4	TRBV4-1	-	TGCGCCAGCAGCCAGGAGGAGGCAGGACGATGGGATGAAAAACTGTTTTTT	CASSQEEAGRWDEKLFF
TRBD2	TRBJ2-5	TRBV6-5	-	TGTGCCAGCAGGAGCGGGGGGGATCCTACGAGGCAGTACTTC	CASRSGGDPTRQYF
-	TRBJ2-7	TRBV7-9	-	TGTGCCAGCAGCTTGTCCTCCTACGAGCAGTACTTC	CASSLSSYEQYF
TRBD1	TRBJ1-4	TRBV7-9	once	TGTGCCAGCAGCTTACTTACAGGGGGTGAAAAACTGTTTTTT	CASSLLTGGEKLFF
TRBD2	TRBJ2-1	TRBV7-6	-	TGTGCCAGCAGCTCGGGACTAGCGGGAAACTTCTTC	CASSSGLAGNFF
TRBD1	TRBJ1-2	TRBV28	-	TGTGCCAGCAGTCAGAACGGGGACAGCTATGGCTACACCTTC	CASSQNGDSYGYTF
TRBD2	TRBJ2-7	TRBV7-9	-	TGTGCCAGCAGTATTAGCGGGGACCCCTTCCTAGGCGAGCAGTACTTC	CASSISGDPFLGEQYF
-	TRBJ1-2	TRBV2	-	TGTGCCAGCACGGAATCGGGGTCAAAGGGCTACACCTTC	CASTESGSKGYTF
-	TRBJ2-5	TRBV5-6	-	TGTGCCAGCAGCTTGACCGGAACCTTCCAAGAGACCCAGTACTTC	CASSLTGTFQETQYF
TRBD1	TRBJ2-7	TRBV18	once	TGTGCCAGCTCACCAAAGACAGGGGTTTACGAGCAGTACTTC	CASSPKTGVYEQYF
-	TRBJ2-3	TRBV28	once	TGTGCCAGCAGTCCTCCTTGGCCCTCAGACTCTAGCACAGATACGCAGTATTTT	CASSPPWPSDSSTDTQYF
TRBD2	TRBJ2-2	TRBV5-4	-	TGTGCCAGCAGCCCCAGCCGACTAGCGACGAACACCGGGGAGCTGTTTTTT	CASSPSRLATNTGELFF